Presented here are 19 T cell receptor beta chains from one specimen sequenced in a study of CD8 T cells in Susac syndrome. RNA amounts of about 0.5 to 1 ug underwent reverse transcription with random hexamers. TCRdb re-derived calls from the immunoSEQ multiplex PCR reads in MiXCR, one entry per CDR3 protein. The sample includes hundreds of thousands of distinct CDR3 sequences, approximately 85% of them seen just once. Sequencing input: CD8+ T cells from PBMCs. The source is a human donor with multiple sclerosis.

The chain carries TRBV12-3 or TRBV12-4 and TRBJ1-3, with D unclear. CDR3 length equals 22 residues. The V end lost 7 bases, the J end lost 0 bases, and 34 bases lay between the germline ends. CDR3 in amino acids: CASTTPDWVGPSLSSSGNTIYF. In nucleotides, the CDR3 is TGTGCCAGCACCACCCCGGACTGGGTTGGTCCATCCTTGTCAAGCTCTGGAAACACCATATATTTT.

The chain couples TRBV11-2 to TRBJ1-1; TRBD1 might be the D (5 bases). Trimming removed 1 base at V and 5 bases at J, with 11 bases between. CDR1 SGHAT and CDR2 FQNNGV come from the germline V gene. This CDR3 comprises 14 residues. CDR3 region: CASSLGQGKTEAFF. CDR3 bases: TGTGCCAGCAGCTTAGGCCAGGGAAAAACTGAAGCTTTCTTT.

This clonotype showed up just once. The V and J genes are TRBV4-3 and TRBJ2-5; D uncertain. The CDR3 has 15 amino acids. V shed 3 bases and J shed 7 bases, with 18 bases lying between them. The germline gives CDR1 LGHNA, CDR2 YSLEER. The CDR3 DNA reads TGCGCCAGCAGCCACGCCCGCACCCCTCACGGGACCCAGTACTTC. This gives the protein CASSHARTPHGTQYF.

This clonotype was detected only once. This chain connects TRBV19 to TRBJ2-5; D remains ambiguous. The CDR3 has 14 residues. Germline-derived CDR1 and CDR2 are LNHDA and SQIVND (reference sequence). The V and J ends lost 3 bases and 5 bases respectively, with 13 bases between them. The CDR3 DNA reads as TGTGCCAGTAGTATCGATGCATCCGCGGAGACCCAGTACTTC. Amino acids: CASSIDASAETQYF.

This chain joins TRBV27 and TRBJ2-7; tentatively, D is TRBD1 (6 bases). V was clipped by 2 bases and J by 2 bases, with 10 bases between them. Per germline, CDR1 MNHEY and CDR2 SMNVEV (reference sequence). CDR3 size: 14 residues. The CDR3 nucleotides read TGTGCCAGCAGTTTAAGGGGGATCCCCTACGAGCAGTACTTC. Its translation: CASSLRGIPYEQYF.

This clonotype was counted at least ten times. V and J are TRBV5-8 and TRBJ2-1, with 7 bases lining up with TRBD1. This CDR3 contains 14 residues. CDR1 and CDR2 (germline): SGHTS, YDEGEE. V lost 5 bases to trimming and J lost 7 bases; unmatched junction nucleotides: 9. The CDR3 DNA sequence: TGTGCCAGCAGACGATGGACAGGAAGGAATGAGCAGTTCTTC. This gives the protein CASRRWTGRNEQFF.

V is TRBV7-9 and J is TRBJ2-7; D ambiguous. The ends were cut back, 0 bases at V and 5 bases at J, with 5 bases in the middle. The germline V gene has CDR1 SEHNR and CDR2 FQNEAQ (reference sequence). The CDR3 covers 12 residues. The CDR3 spells CASSLAYDEQYF. The CDR3, as DNA: TGTGCCAGCAGCTTAGCGTACGACGAGCAGTACTTC.

This chain connects TRBV6-1 to TRBJ2-7; 11 bases are a match to TRBD2. The CDR3 contains 16 residues. With V trimmed by 8 bases and J by 2 bases, 11 bases remained unmatched. Looked up from germline, CDR1 is MNHNS and CDR2 is SASEGT. CDR3 residues: CASGNLAGGYTYEQYF. In DNA form, the CDR3 reads TGTGCCAGCGGCAACCTAGCGGGAGGCTATACCTACGAGCAGTACTTC.

V and J are TRBV4-3 and TRBJ2-1, with 10 bases that match TRBD2. The J segment lost 6 bases and the V segment lost 0 bases, leaving 8 bases of the junction unmatched. This CDR3 has 17 residues. The germline V gene encodes CDR1 LGHNA and CDR2 YSLEER. The CDR3 here is CASSQDPALAGVNEQFF. The CDR3 nucleotides read TGCGCCAGCAGCCAAGATCCCGCGCTAGCGGGGGTCAATGAGCAGTTCTTC.

The chain recombines TRBV30 with TRBJ2-7; 16 nucleotides match TRBD2. The CDR3 has 21 amino acids. Germline loops: CDR1 GTSNPN, CDR2 SVGIG (reference sequence). J gave up 3 bases and V 2 bases, and 19 bases lay outside the gene matches. The CDR3 coding sequence is TGTGCCTGGAGTTCATACGTTCCGGGACTAGCGGGAGGGCCCGGGGTCTACGAGCAGTACTTC. Its protein is CAWSSYVPGLAGGPGVYEQYF.

This clonotype appeared a single time. This sequence joins TRBV30 and TRBJ1-2, with TRBD1 identical over 7 bases. CDR1 and CDR2 (germline): GTSNPN, SVGIG (reference sequence). V shed 3 bases and J 6 bases; nucleotides not matched to a gene: 7. This CDR3 has 13 residues. The CDR3 reads CAWSQGGADGYTF. In DNA, the CDR3 is TGTGCCTGGAGCCAGGGGGGCGCGGATGGCTACACCTTC. The full variable domain, in which reference TRBV30 and TRBJ1-2 provide the parts outside the CDR3, is SQTIHQWPATLVQPVGSPLSLECTVEGTSNPNLYWYRQAAGRGLQLLFYSVGIGQISSEVPQNLSASRPQDRQFILSSKKLLLSDSGFYLCAWSQGGADGYTFGSGTRLTVV.

This chain joins TRBV15 and TRBJ2-2; D perhaps matches TRBD1 (5 bases). V was pared by 5 bases and J by 3 bases, with 7 bases between. The CDR3 consists of 13 residues. The germline CDR1 and CDR2 sequences are LNHNV and YYDKDF (reference sequence). The CDR3 region is CATSRTYTGELFF. The CDR3 region has the DNA TGTGCCACCAGCCGGACATACACCGGGGAGCTGTTTTTT.

The V and J genes are TRBV4-2 and TRBJ2-5; the D is unclear. The V end was cut by 1 base, the J end by 3 bases, with 6 bases between. Germline-derived CDR1 and CDR2 are LGHNA and YNFKEQ. The length of the CDR3 is 13 residues. The CDR3 reads CASSQGGEETQYF. In DNA, the CDR3 is TGTGCCAGCAGCCAAGGAGGCGAAGAGACCCAGTACTTC.

This clonotype has a single count. This chain connects TRBV4-3 to TRBJ2-1; 8 bases match TRBD2. CDR1 is LGHNA, CDR2 YSLEER, per germline. Trimming took 0 bases from V and 0 from J; bases not matched to a gene: 19. The CDR3 contains 22 residues. CDR3 loop: CASSQDRWVREEWGGSYNEQFF. CDR3 nucleotide sequence: TGCGCCAGCAGCCAAGATAGGTGGGTGCGGGAGGAGTGGGGGGGCTCCTACAATGAGCAGTTCTTC.

The CDR3 DNA follows: TGTGCCAGCACCCCAGCGACAGGAGGAACCGGGGAGCTGTTTTTT. The encoded protein is CASTPATGGTGELFF. This sequence joins TRBV12-3 or TRBV12-4 and TRBJ2-2, with D perhaps TRBD1 (6 bases). The ends were cut back, 7 bases at V and 5 bases at J, with 17 bases in the middle. CDR3 length: 15 amino acids.

The gene calls are TRBV30 and TRBJ2-1; 14 positions agree with TRBD2. This CDR3 has 16 residues. V lost 3 bases, J lost 8 bases, and 9 bases stayed unmatched. Germline V lookup: CDR1 GTSNPN, CDR2 SVGIG (reference sequence). Here the CDR3 DNA reads TGTGCCTGGAGGGGACTAGCGGGAGACCTGGTACATGAGCAGTTCTTC. It encodes CAWRGLAGDLVHEQFF.

The CDR3 DNA sequence: TGCGCCAGCAGCCGAGGGGGCTCGCGGGAGCTCCGGCGCCACACAGATACGCAGTATTTT. Amino acid sequence: CASSRGGSRELRRHTDTQYF. The chain has TRBV4-3 and TRBJ2-3; D might be TRBD1 or TRBD2, each matching 7 bases. Trimming removed 4 bases at V and 2 bases at J, with 28 bases between. CDR3 length equals 20 residues. CDR1 is LGHNA, CDR2 YSLEER, per germline.

V is TRBV7-4 and J is TRBJ2-2, with D possibly TRBD2 on 5 matching bases. This CDR3 is 13 amino acids long. V gave up 3 bases and J gave up 5 bases, with 7 bases separating them. CDR1 and CDR2 from the germline V gene are SGHVT and SQSDAQ. CDR3 region: CASSFRRTGELFF. The CDR3 DNA sequence: TGTGCCAGCAGCTTCCGGAGGACCGGGGAGCTGTTTTTT.

The chain couples TRBV29-1 to TRBJ1-2; a possible D gene is TRBD1 (5 bases). The CDR3 loop spans 11 amino acids. V was cut by 3 bases and J by 7 bases, with 9 bases left in between. Germline V gives CDR1 SQVTM, CDR2 ANQGSEA. CDR3 in amino acids: CSVDQGGGYTF. The CDR3 DNA sequence: TGCAGCGTTGATCAGGGTGGTGGCTACACCTTC.